What follows describes a single TCR beta chain. The data stem from a study of blood T cell repertoires in COVID-19. Produced via immunoSEQ multiplex PCR; TCRdb's table is partial and in-frame only. The sample has 200,000 or so clones; over 70% are singletons. In germline, CDR1 is MNHEY, CDR2 SMNVEV (reference sequence). V lost 6 bases and J 4 bases, leaving 12 bases between the germline ends. This CDR3 is built from 14 residues. The chain is built from TRBV27 and TRBJ1-4; D may be TRBD1 (6 bases). This TCR was recovered from a woman between 25 and 40 years old who had been exposed to COVID-19. The sample taken for sequencing was PBMCs or T cells enriched from blood (not recorded which). CDR3 DNA: TGTGCCAGCAGACCACAGGGTAGTAATGAAAAACTGTTTTTT. This translates into CASRPQGSNEKLFF.